One sample yielded the 12 T cell receptor beta chains listed below, sequenced in a study of T cell responses to AZD1222 COVID-19 vaccine. Profiling relied on immunoSEQ multiplex PCR, and the TCRdb table lists in-frame clones only, not all of them. The table lists roughly 180,000 clones, more than 85% of them singletons. Sequences were derived from peripheral blood, sampled 28 days after the second AZD1222 dose. Every receptor here comes from an adult who received the AZD1222 COVID-19 vaccine.

V and J are TRBV7-9 and TRBJ2-1, with 10 nucleotides matching TRBD1. This CDR3 is built from 15 residues. Germline V lookup: CDR1 SEHNR, CDR2 FQNEAQ (reference sequence). J lost 10 bases, V lost 9 bases, and 15 bases had no gene match. The CDR3, as DNA: TGTGCCAGTGGGACAGGGGTAGCTACCGCTGGGGAGCAGTTCTTC. Its translation is CASGTGVATAGEQFF.

V and J are TRBV19 and TRBJ2-2; 9 bases are shared with TRBD1. Per germline, CDR1 LNHDA and CDR2 SQIVND (reference sequence). This CDR3 is 16 amino acids long. Losses at the gene ends were 5 bases for V and 7 bases for J; bases not matched to a gene: 11. The CDR3 is CASSPTRTGENGELFF. CDR3 DNA sequence: TGTGCCAGTAGTCCTACTCGGACAGGGGAGAACGGGGAGCTGTTTTTT.

The chain carries TRBV28 and TRBJ2-7, with D possibly matching TRBD2 (7 bases). This CDR3 contains 11 residues. V lost 2 bases and J 9 bases, leaving 8 bases between the germline ends. Germline V gene sequence: CDR1 MDHEN, CDR2 SYDVKM. CDR3 sequence reads: CASSLRGGQYF. The CDR3 DNA reads as TGTGCCAGCAGTTTAAGGGGGGGGCAGTACTTC.

The chain combines TRBV21-1 with TRBJ1-2. TRBV21-1 is described as a pseudogene. The CDR3 has 13 residues. The CDR3 here is CASSKGGAEELTF. The DNA for the CDR3 is TGTGCCAGCAGCAAAGGGGGGGCCGAGGAGCTCACCTTC.

The chain carries TRBV24-1 and TRBJ1-2; 8 bases map to TRBD1. The CDR3 is made up of 18 amino acids. Germline CDR1 KGHDR, CDR2 SFDVKD. V gave up 4 bases and J gave up 7 bases; unmatched junction bases: 19. In nucleotides, the CDR3 is TGTGCCACCAGTGACTCCCCAGTCGATGCCCAGGGGGCGACTGGCTACACCTTC. This sequence encodes CATSDSPVDAQGATGYTF.

The chain joins TRBV28 to TRBJ2-1; 8 nucleotides align to TRBD1. The germline V gene encodes CDR1 MDHEN and CDR2 SYDVKM. After removal of 5 bases from V and 5 bases from J, the junction contained 8 bases not matched to a gene. The CDR3 contains 15 residues. This CDR3 reads CASSTGGNSNNEQFF. DNA for the CDR3: TGTGCCAGCAGTACAGGGGGAAACTCAAACAATGAGCAGTTCTTC.

The table lists this clone with a count of one. The chain joins TRBV4-1 to TRBJ2-3; tentative D call: TRBD1 (6 bases). The CDR3 has 15 amino acids. Trimming removed 1 base at V and 3 bases at J, with 11 bases between. The germline V gene encodes CDR1 MGHRA and CDR2 YSYEKL. The CDR3 DNA sequence: TGCGCCAGCAGCCAAGGGTTCCAGGGGACAGATACGCAGTATTTT. Translated: CASSQGFQGTDTQYF.

The rearrangement joins TRBV7-3 to TRBJ2-5; D possibly corresponds to TRBD1 (7 bases). V lost 3 bases, J lost 5 bases, and 16 bases lay in between. From germline, CDR1 is SGHTA and CDR2 FQGTGA. CDR3 length equals 15 residues. The CDR3 spells CASSLGGEGAETQYF. In DNA form, the CDR3 reads TGTGCCAGCAGCTTGGGAGGAGAGGGGGCGGAGACCCAGTACTTC.

The CDR3 nucleotides are TGCGCCAGCAGCCAAGATGGGATCTATGGCTACACCTTC. It is translated as CASSQDGIYGYTF. The chain recombines TRBV4-1 with TRBJ1-2; D is unresolved. V was pared by 0 bases and J by 4 bases, with 6 bases between. Per the germline V gene, CDR1 is MGHRA and CDR2 is YSYEKL. This CDR3 is 13 amino acids long.

The chain combines TRBV18 with TRBJ1-2; D may be TRBD1 (5 bases). The CDR3 length is 15 residues. Germline V gene data show CDR1 as KGHSH and CDR2 as LQKENI. Deletions cut 3 bases from V and 9 bases from J, with 20 bases between. The CDR3 nucleotides are TGTGCCAGCTCACCTCTCTCCGGTCCGGGGGTCCGCTACACCTTC. As protein: CASSPLSGPGVRYTF.

This sequence joins TRBV11-2 and TRBJ2-5; TRBD2 matches 7 bases. The germline V gene encodes CDR1 SGHAT and CDR2 FQNNGV. This CDR3 spans 16 amino acids. V lost 5 bases, J lost 5 bases, and 14 bases stayed unmatched. The CDR3 sequence: CASSRGTAGVGETQYF. The CDR3 DNA is TGTGCCAGCAGCCGAGGGACGGCGGGAGTGGGTGAGACCCAGTACTTC.

The rearrangement links TRBV5-1 to TRBJ1-1, with 7 nucleotides matching TRBD1. Germline CDR1 reads SGHRS; CDR2 reads YFSETQ. V dropped 2 bases and J dropped 5; count of bases not matched to a gene: 9. The CDR3 covers 15 residues. The CDR3 DNA reads as TGCGCCAGCAGCTTCTCCCGACAGGGAGGAACTGAAGCTTTCTTT. Amino acid sequence: CASSFSRQGGTEAFF.